These 27 T cell receptor beta chains share one sample of origin, sequenced in a study of graft-versus-host responses after intestinal transplantation. The antigens of these receptors remain unknown. TCRdb's copy holds only in-frame clones and misses some; the assay was immunoSEQ multiplex PCR. The data contain more than 85,000 clones, around 92% of them singletons. The sample here was unstimulated CD8+ T cells sorted from spleen or lymph node cells, taken before transplant. These receptors were taken from a human donor who was the organ donor for an intestinal transplant.

This chain joins TRBV4-2 and TRBJ2-2; D ambiguous. The V and J ends lost 8 bases and 6 bases respectively, with 7 bases between them. The CDR3 contains 11 residues. Germline CDR1 reads LGHNA; CDR2 reads YNFKEQ. DNA for the CDR3: TGTGCCAGCCACGGGTCCGGGGAGCTGTTTTTT. Translation: CASHGSGELFF.

The chain uses TRBV4-2 and TRBJ2-2, with unresolved D. There are 14 residues in the CDR3. V was pared by 0 bases and J by 6 bases, with 8 bases between. Germline CDR1 reads LGHNA; CDR2 reads YNFKEQ. Written as DNA, the CDR3 is TGTGCCAGCAGCCAAGATTTTCTCTCCGGGGAGCTGTTTTTT. Translation: CASSQDFLSGELFF.

The chain combines TRBV7-9 with TRBJ2-5, with D possibly being TRBD2 (6 bases). V lost 7 bases, J lost 5 bases, and 23 bases lay in between. This CDR3 spans 16 amino acids. Germline loops: CDR1 SEHNR, CDR2 FQNEAQ (reference sequence). The CDR3 DNA follows: TGTGCCAGCACCTTGGGCGGGATTACGTTGGAGGAGACCCAGTACTTC. Protein: CASTLGGITLEETQYF.

This clone has just a few counts. The V call is TRBV10-3, the J call TRBJ2-7, with a tentative D call TRBD2 (5 bases). The CDR3 runs 12 residues. V lost 4 bases and J 6 bases, leaving 10 bases between the germline ends. The V gene's germline CDR1 is ENHRY and CDR2 SYGVKD. CDR3 residues: CAISGGLSEQYF. The CDR3 DNA sequence: TGTGCCATCAGTGGAGGGTTGTCCGAGCAGTACTTC.

This chain uses TRBV2 with TRBJ2-5; TRBD2 matches 10 bases. The CDR3 consists of 13 residues. Germline assignment: CDR1 SNHLY and CDR2 FYNNEI. The trim removed 8 bases at V and 0 bases at J, leaving 0 bases unmatched. Written as DNA, the CDR3 is TGTGCCAGCGGACTAGCGGACCAAGAGACCCAGTACTTC. It codes for CASGLADQETQYF.

This rearrangement joins TRBV4-1 to TRBJ2-7; no reliable D call. CDR3 length: 16 residues. Trimming shortened V by 3 bases and J by 0 bases, and 15 bases separated the two germline ends. CDR1 is MGHRA, CDR2 YSYEKL, per germline. The CDR3: CASSQVADSASYEQYF. CDR3 bases: TGCGCCAGCAGCCAGGTAGCCGACTCTGCCTCCTACGAGCAGTACTTC.

This clone was recorded only once. This chain joins TRBV4-1 and TRBJ1-2; TRBD1 might be the D (6 bases). Trimming removed 0 bases from V and 6 bases from J, with 20 bases in between. The CDR3 is 17 residues long. CDR1 is MGHRA, CDR2 YSYEKL, per germline. The CDR3 protein is CASSQERYRVLLDGYTF. The CDR3 DNA follows: TGCGCCAGCAGCCAAGAGAGATACAGGGTCCTACTAGATGGCTACACCTTC.

The J gene is TRBJ1-1, the V gene TRBV29-1; no clear D. V dropped 2 bases and J dropped 1 base, with 5 bases sitting between them. The CDR3 is made up of 12 amino acids. Germline V CDR1 and CDR2: SQVTM, ANQGSEA. In DNA form, the CDR3 reads TGCAGCGTTGAATGGCCGAACACTGAAGCTTTCTTT. It yields the protein CSVEWPNTEAFF.

This rearrangement joins TRBV4-1 to TRBJ2-5, with 8 bases lining up with TRBD1. V lost 5 bases, J lost 2 bases, and 16 bases stayed unmatched. From germline, CDR1 is MGHRA and CDR2 YSYEKL. CDR3 length equals 18 residues. CDR3 DNA sequence: TGCGCCAGCAGCTCTGGACAGGGTTTGTCGCGCGGGCAAGAGACCCAGTACTTC. It codes for CASSSGQGLSRGQETQYF.

This clone was picked up one time. The chain uses TRBV10-3 and TRBJ2-7, with TRBD2 matching 11 bases. The CDR3 loop spans 15 amino acids. The germline V gene has CDR1 ENHRY and CDR2 SYGVKD. The ends lost 3 bases at V and 3 bases at J; junction bases unmatched: 4. CDR3 nucleotide sequence: TGTGCCATCAGTGATGGGACTAGCGGTTACTACGAGCAGTACTTC. It is translated as CAISDGTSGYYEQYF.

The CDR3 bases are TGTGCCAGCAGTCTCGAGCGGGGGGGCACTGAAGCTTTCTTT. As protein: CASSLERGGTEAFF. This chain links TRBV2 with TRBJ1-1, with D perhaps matching TRBD1 (5 bases). The CDR3 has 14 amino acids. Looked up from germline, CDR1 is SNHLY and CDR2 is FYNNEI. V lost 5 bases to trimming and J lost 4 bases, with 14 bases between them. The full variable domain, rest sourced from reference TRBV2 and TRBJ1-1, is EPEVTQTPSHQVTQMGQEVILRCVPISNHLYFYWYRQILGQKVEFLVSFYNNEISEKSEIFDDQFSVERPDGSNFTLKIRSTKLEDSAMYFCASSLERGGTEAFFGQGTRLTVV.

J is TRBJ2-7 and V is TRBV14; the D gene is possibly TRBD1 (5 bases). Trimming took 4 bases from V and 1 from J, leaving 5 bases between them. CDR3 length equals 12 residues. Germline V CDR1 and CDR2: SGHDN, FVKESK. CDR3 in amino acids: CASSPGSYEQYF. DNA of the CDR3: TGTGCCAGCAGCCCAGGGTCCTACGAGCAGTACTTC.

The chain joins TRBV28 to TRBJ1-3, with TRBD1 matching over 9 bases. The CDR3 runs to 15 residues. J was trimmed by 1 base and V by 6 bases; bases with no gene match: 4. Germline lookup yields CDR1 MDHEN and CDR2 SYDVKM. This CDR3 reads CASRKTGGSGNTIYF. CDR3 DNA sequence: TGTGCCAGCAGGAAGACAGGGGGATCTGGAAACACCATATATTTT. The entire variable domain, with the rest obtained from reference TRBV28 and TRBJ1-3, is as follows: DVKVTQSSRYLVKRTGEKVFLECVQDMDHENMFWYRQDPGLGLRLIYFSYDVKMKEKGDIPEGYSVSREKKERFSLILESASTNQTSMYLCASRKTGGSGNTIYFGEGSWLTVV.

The CDR3 is CASSPRQVRNQPQHF. As DNA, the CDR3 is TGTGCCAGCAGCCCCAGACAGGTTCGCAATCAGCCCCAGCATTTT. V and J are TRBV7-2 and TRBJ1-5; D may be TRBD1 (6 bases). The germline V and J ends were trimmed by 5 bases and 2 bases, with 13 bases remaining between them. The CDR3 is 15 amino acids. Germline V gene lookup returns CDR1 SGHTA and CDR2 FQGNSA.

The chain recombines TRBV2 with TRBJ2-1; 11 nucleotides align to TRBD2. Germline CDR1 and CDR2: SNHLY and FYNNEI. This CDR3 is built from 14 residues. With V trimmed by 10 bases and J by 5 bases, 7 bases remained unmatched. The CDR3 coding sequence is TGTGCCATCATAGCGGGAGGGGCCCACAATGAGCAGTTCTTC. It yields the protein CAIIAGGAHNEQFF.

The rearrangement uses TRBV27 and TRBJ2-7, with TRBD1 matching over 7 bases. The germline V gene has CDR1 MNHEY and CDR2 SMNVEV (reference sequence). V trimming: 3 bases; J trimming: 4 bases; junction bases outside the gene matches: 3. This CDR3 is 13 amino acids long. CDR3 sequence: CASSFGTVYEQYF. In nucleotides, the CDR3 is TGTGCCAGCAGTTTCGGGACAGTTTACGAGCAGTACTTC.

The CDR3 DNA reads TGTGCCAGCAGTCGACTGGGGGACACCAGAGGGGAGACCCAGTACTTC. Its protein product is CASSRLGDTRGETQYF. This sequence joins TRBV27 and TRBJ2-5, with D possibly matching TRBD1 (6 bases). Germline V gives CDR1 MNHEY, CDR2 SMNVEV (reference sequence). The V gene lost 5 bases and the J gene lost 5 bases, with 21 bases spanning the gap. There are 16 residues in the CDR3.

This chain links TRBV5-6 with TRBJ2-2, with TRBD2 identical over 11 bases. The junction had 6 bases not matched to a gene; V was cut back by 3 bases and J by 5 bases. This CDR3 has 16 residues. The germline V gene has CDR1 SGHDT and CDR2 YYEEEE. CDR3 loop: CASSSLAGVWTGELFF. CDR3 coding DNA: TGTGCCAGCAGCTCACTAGCGGGAGTTTGGACCGGGGAGCTGTTTTTT.

This chain uses TRBV7-9 with TRBJ2-5; D perhaps matches TRBD1 (6 bases). CDR3 size: 15 residues. V was shortened by 1 base and J by 7 bases, with 16 bases between the two germline ends. CDR1 SEHNR and CDR2 FQNEAQ come from the germline V gene (reference sequence). The CDR3 coding sequence is TGTGCCAGCAGCTTAGTTGGGCAGGACAGAGGGACCCAGTACTTC. Translating it yields CASSLVGQDRGTQYF. The full variable domain, completed using reference TRBV7-9 and TRBJ2-5, is DTGVSQNPRHKITKRGQNVTFRCDPISEHNRLYWYRQTLGQGPEFLTYFQNEAQLEKSRLLSDRFSAERPKGSFSTLEIQRTEQGDSAMYLCASSLVGQDRGTQYFGPGTRLLVL.

The chain is built from TRBV7-9 and TRBJ1-6; no firm D call. Trimming removed 3 bases from V and 7 bases from J, with 10 bases in between. Germline V gives CDR1 SEHNR, CDR2 FQNEAQ (reference sequence). The CDR3 is made up of 14 amino acids. Here the CDR3 DNA reads TGTGCCAGCAGCTTTTCCGGGGAGAATTCACCCCTCCACTTT. Translated, it gives CASSFSGENSPLHF.

The V call is TRBV5-6, the J call TRBJ2-3, with TRBD2 as a possible D gene (6 bases). The CDR3 has 16 amino acids. CDR1 and CDR2 from the germline V gene are SGHDT and YYEEEE. The germline V and J ends were trimmed by 4 bases and 3 bases, with 18 bases remaining between them. The CDR3 DNA follows: TGTGCCAGCAGCATACGAGAACGGGAGTATACAGATACGCAGTATTTT. It is translated as CASSIREREYTDTQYF.

The chain uses TRBV2 and TRBJ2-7, with D possibly TRBD2 on 7 matching bases. Germline CDR1 SNHLY, CDR2 FYNNEI. The CDR3 length is 14 residues. The germline V and J ends were trimmed by 11 bases and 1 base, with 18 bases remaining between them. The CDR3 region is CAATGGRASYEQYF. As DNA, the CDR3 is TGTGCCGCAACCGGGGGGCGCGCTTCCTACGAGCAGTACTTC. Looking up the rest from reference TRBV2 and TRBJ2-7 gives the full variable domain: EPEVTQTPSHQVTQMGQEVILRCVPISNHLYFYWYRQILGQKVEFLVSFYNNEISEKSEIFDDQFSVERPDGSNFTLKIRSTKLEDSAMYFCAATGGRASYEQYFGPGTRLTVT.

V and J are TRBV5-1 and TRBJ1-3, with a possible D match to TRBD1 (5 bases). The V end lost 0 bases, the J end lost 0 bases, and 19 bases lay between the germline ends. Germline-derived CDR1 and CDR2 are SGHRS and YFSETQ. The CDR3 runs 19 residues. CDR3: CASSLVADTGSRSGNTIYF. As DNA, the CDR3 is TGCGCCAGCAGCTTGGTAGCGGATACAGGTTCCCGCTCTGGAAACACCATATATTTT. The full variable domain, completed using reference TRBV5-1 and TRBJ1-3, is KAGVTQTPRYLIKTRGQQVTLSCSPISGHRSVSWYQQTPGQGLQFLFEYFSETQRNKGNFPGRFSGRQFSNSRSEMNVSTLELGDSALYLCASSLVADTGSRSGNTIYFGEGSWLTVV.

The rearrangement joins TRBV4-2 to TRBJ2-3; D call uncertain. The germline V and J ends were trimmed by 0 bases and 2 bases, with 18 bases remaining between them. The CDR3 consists of 18 residues. In germline, CDR1 is LGHNA, CDR2 YNFKEQ. The CDR3 DNA reads TGTGCCAGCAGCCAAGATTTTCTGGCTAGTTTATCCACAGATACGCAGTATTTT. Protein sequence: CASSQDFLASLSTDTQYF.

This rearrangement joins TRBV13 to TRBJ2-5, with TRBD2 as a possible D gene (7 bases). V was pared by 1 base and J by 8 bases, with 20 bases between. Germline V gene data show CDR1 as PRHDT and CDR2 as FYEKMQ (reference sequence). This CDR3 spans 16 amino acids. CDR3 amino acids: CASSLEDPGGGRTQYF. The CDR3 nucleotides read TGTGCCAGCAGCTTAGAAGATCCGGGCGGGGGCCGAACCCAGTACTTC.

V gene TRBV21-1 combines with J gene TRBJ1-1; no DNA check was done on the table's D call, TRBD1. TRBV21-1 represents a pseudogene. CDR3 length: 18 amino acids. The CDR3 DNA is TGTGCCAGCAGCACTCTCCAACTCACAGGGTCCCCGAACACTGAAGCTTTCTTT. Amino acid sequence: CASSTLQLTGSPNTEAFF.

This rearrangement joins TRBV29-1 to TRBJ2-3; 11 bases match TRBD2. The V segment lost 5 bases and the J segment 3 bases; nucleotides outside the gene matches: 10. From germline, CDR1 is SQVTM and CDR2 ANQGSEA. The CDR3 covers 16 residues. The CDR3 spells CSVKGTLAGDTDTQYF. The CDR3 coding sequence is TGCAGCGTTAAGGGAACACTAGCGGGAGATACAGATACGCAGTATTTT.